This is a list of T cell receptor beta chains from one sample in a study of T cells after yellow fever vaccination. TCRdb processed the 5' RACE reads anew with MiXCR; each CDR3 protein has one entry. Altogether 200,000 to 300,000 distinct CDR3 sequences are present, 6.5% to 8.5% being singletons, with the ten largest covering approximately 0.87%. Sequences were derived from CD4+ T cells sorted from PBMCs, sampled 15 days after the yellow fever booster vaccination. These receptors were collected from a young man who received the YFV17D yellow fever vaccine. CDR3s include the opening cysteine and the closing phenylalanine or tryptophan. The D gene is left open where the match is weak. Size tells how often a clone was seen (once, few, many) or the class of an expanded clone, and some rows leave it out.

j_gene: TRBJ2-1
v_gene: TRBV5-6
d_gene: TRBD2
abundance: .
CDR3aa: CASSGTSGSRNEQFF
CDR3nt: TGTGCCAGCAGCGGAACTAGCGGGAGTCGGAATGAGCAGTTCTTC

j_gene: TRBJ2-3
v_gene: TRBV7-2
d_gene: .
abundance: few
CDR3aa: CASRWLPGNTDTQYF
CDR3nt: TGTGCCAGCAGATGGTTGCCGGGAAACACAGATACGCAGTATTTT

j_gene: TRBJ2-2
v_gene: TRBV20-1
d_gene: TRBD1
abundance: .
CDR3aa: CSARDGSRQGAGELFF
CDR3nt: TGCAGTGCTAGAGATGGAAGTAGACAGGGGGCCGGGGAGCTGTTTTTT

j_gene: TRBJ2-7
v_gene: TRBV9
d_gene: .
abundance: many
CDR3aa: CASSVAVTAYEQYF
CDR3nt: TGTGCCAGCAGCGTAGCGGTGACAGCCTACGAGCAGTACTTC

j_gene: TRBJ2-5
v_gene: TRBV20-1
d_gene: TRBD1
abundance: few
CDR3aa: CSAQDRGVVQETQYF
CDR3nt: TGCAGTGCCCAAGACAGGGGAGTAGTCCAAGAGACCCAGTACTTC

j_gene: TRBJ2-1
v_gene: TRBV5-4
d_gene: .
abundance: .
CDR3aa: CASSQQGPHYNEQFF
CDR3nt: TGTGCCAGCAGCCAACAGGGCCCCCATTACAATGAGCAGTTCTTC

j_gene: TRBJ2-1
v_gene: TRBV18
d_gene: TRBD2
abundance: few
CDR3aa: CASSPQAGGANEQFF
CDR3nt: TGTGCCAGCTCACCCCAAGCGGGGGGGGCCAATGAGCAGTTCTTC

j_gene: TRBJ2-1
v_gene: TRBV3-1
d_gene: .
abundance: .
CDR3aa: CAISPKRDGEQFF
CDR3nt: TGTGCCATCAGCCCGAAACGGGATGGTGAGCAGTTCTTC

j_gene: TRBJ2-7
v_gene: TRBV20-1
d_gene: .
abundance: .
CDR3aa: CSATPPGKSSYEQYF
CDR3nt: TGCAGTGCTACCCCTCCTGGGAAGAGCTCCTACGAGCAGTACTTC

j_gene: TRBJ1-2
v_gene: TRBV30
d_gene: .
abundance: .
CDR3aa: CAWSRQVNDYTF
CDR3nt: TGTGCCTGGAGTAGGCAGGTTAATGACTACACCTTC

j_gene: TRBJ2-2
v_gene: TRBV6-1
d_gene: TRBD1
abundance: .
CDR3aa: CASSERVTGFLGELFF
CDR3nt: TGTGCCAGCAGTGAAAGGGTGACAGGGTTTCTCGGGGAGCTGTTTTTT

j_gene: TRBJ2-2
v_gene: TRBV11-3
d_gene: .
abundance: few
CDR3aa: CASSHRSGELFF
CDR3nt: TGTGCCAGCAGCCATAGGTCGGGGGAGCTGTTTTTT

j_gene: TRBJ2-1
v_gene: TRBV7-2
d_gene: TRBD2
abundance: few
CDR3aa: CASSLAGGLAGGGEQFF
CDR3nt: TGTGCCAGCAGCTTAGCAGGGGGGCTAGCGGGAGGGGGTGAGCAGTTCTTC

j_gene: TRBJ1-2
v_gene: TRBV5-5
d_gene: .
abundance: few
CDR3aa: CASSLVWEANYGYTF
CDR3nt: TGTGCCAGCAGCTTGGTATGGGAGGCTAACTATGGCTACACCTTC

j_gene: TRBJ2-1
v_gene: TRBV29-1
d_gene: .
abundance: few
CDR3aa: CSVLRDSSSYNEQFF
CDR3nt: TGCAGCGTTCTTAGAGACAGTAGCTCCTACAATGAGCAGTTCTTC

j_gene: TRBJ2-2
v_gene: TRBV7-2
d_gene: .
abundance: many
CDR3aa: CASSEGHSNTGELFF
CDR3nt: TGTGCCAGCAGCGAGGGACACTCGAACACCGGGGAGCTGTTTTTT

j_gene: TRBJ2-7
v_gene: TRBV7-2
d_gene: .
abundance: .
CDR3aa: CASSLVGISSYEQYF
CDR3nt: TGTGCCAGCAGCTTAGTGGGGATTTCCTCCTACGAGCAGTACTTC

j_gene: TRBJ2-7
v_gene: TRBV20-1
d_gene: TRBD2
abundance: many
CDR3aa: CSVLVTGGTYEQYF
CDR3nt: TGCAGTGTTTTGGTGACGGGGGGGACCTACGAGCAGTACTTC

j_gene: TRBJ2-7
v_gene: TRBV12-3/TRBV12-4
d_gene: .
abundance: many
CDR3aa: CASSFRGYEQYF
CDR3nt: TGTGCCAGCAGTTTCCGGGGCTACGAGCAGTACTTC

j_gene: TRBJ2-7
v_gene: TRBV3-1
d_gene: TRBD2
abundance: many
CDR3aa: CASSASGREEYF
CDR3nt: TGTGCCAGCAGCGCTAGCGGGAGGGAAGAGTACTTC

j_gene: TRBJ2-3
v_gene: TRBV5-1
d_gene: .
abundance: .
CDR3aa: CASSLGRGGTDTQYF
CDR3nt: TGCGCCAGCAGCTTAGGCAGGGGGGGCACAGATACGCAGTATTTT

j_gene: TRBJ2-7
v_gene: TRBV5-6
d_gene: TRBD2
abundance: .
CDR3aa: CASTILGEREGSYEQYF
CDR3nt: TGTGCCAGCACTATATTGGGGGAGCGGGAAGGGTCCTACGAGCAGTACTTC

j_gene: TRBJ1-4
v_gene: TRBV7-9
d_gene: TRBD1
abundance: few
CDR3aa: CASSRTGEEKLFF
CDR3nt: TGTGCCAGCAGCCGGACAGGGGAAGAAAAACTGTTTTTT

j_gene: TRBJ2-5
v_gene: TRBV7-2
d_gene: .
abundance: .
CDR3aa: CASSLKRQFQETQYF
CDR3nt: TGTGCCAGCAGCTTAAAACGGCAGTTCCAAGAGACCCAGTACTTC

j_gene: TRBJ2-7
v_gene: TRBV12-3/TRBV12-4
d_gene: .
abundance: .
CDR3aa: CASSLTPGEQYF
CDR3nt: TGTGCCAGCAGCCTGACCCCAGGGGAGCAGTACTTC

j_gene: TRBJ2-7
v_gene: TRBV7-2
d_gene: .
abundance: few
CDR3aa: CASSLDRNFAYEQYF
CDR3nt: TGTGCCAGCAGCCTAGACAGGAACTTTGCCTACGAGCAGTACTTC

j_gene: TRBJ2-1
v_gene: TRBV11-2
d_gene: TRBD2
abundance: .
CDR3aa: CASSSRTSGNNEQFF
CDR3nt: TGTGCCAGCAGCTCGCGGACTAGCGGTAACAATGAGCAGTTCTTC